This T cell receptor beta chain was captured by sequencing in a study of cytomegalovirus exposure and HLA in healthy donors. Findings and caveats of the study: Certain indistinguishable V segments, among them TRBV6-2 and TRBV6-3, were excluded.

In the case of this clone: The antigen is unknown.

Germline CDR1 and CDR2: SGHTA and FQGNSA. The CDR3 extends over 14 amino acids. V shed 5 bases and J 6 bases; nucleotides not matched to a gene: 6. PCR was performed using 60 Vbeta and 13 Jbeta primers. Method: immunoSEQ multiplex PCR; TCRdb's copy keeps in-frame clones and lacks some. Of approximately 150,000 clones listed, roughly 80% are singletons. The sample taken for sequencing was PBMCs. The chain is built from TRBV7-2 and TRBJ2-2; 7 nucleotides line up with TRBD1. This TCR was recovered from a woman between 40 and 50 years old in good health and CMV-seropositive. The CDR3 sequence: CASSRDRVAGELFF. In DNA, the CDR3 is TGTGCCAGCAGCCGTGACAGGGTCGCCGGGGAGCTGTTTTTT.